A single sample gave rise to the 5 T cell receptor beta chains below, sequenced in a study of neoadjuvant nivolumab and ipilimumab in lung cancer. Libraries were prepared by immunoSEQ multiplex PCR; TCRdb keeps only in-frame clonotypes and omits some of them. The profile shows around 7,300 clones, more than 80% of them singletons. The sequenced sample was tumor tissue, obtained after neoadjuvant nivolumab, alone or with ipilimumab, at or shortly before surgery. These receptors all come from an adult with non-small cell lung cancer.

V is TRBV5-1 and J is TRBJ2-2; unclear D gene. CDR1 and CDR2 from the germline V gene are SGHRS and YFSETQ. V lost 2 bases and J 3 bases, leaving 14 bases between the germline ends. This CDR3 spans 16 amino acids. The CDR3 loop reads CASSLNSAVYTGELFF. The CDR3 DNA reads TGCGCCAGCAGCTTAAACTCCGCGGTATACACCGGGGAGCTGTTTTTT.

This clone was recorded once. The chain recombines TRBV10-3 with TRBJ2-7; the D gene is possibly TRBD1 (6 bases). Trimming left V 6 bases short and J 5 bases short, with 11 bases between. Germline V gene data show CDR1 as ENHRY and CDR2 as SYGVKD. CDR3 length equals 12 residues. This chain's CDR3 is CAIRAQGHEQYF. The CDR3 nucleotides read TGTGCCATCAGGGCTCAGGGGCACGAGCAGTACTTC.

This chain connects TRBV6-5 to TRBJ2-5, with TRBD2 as a possible D gene (5 bases). TRBJ2-7 explains the end of the DNA better; the J call may be wrong. Per the germline V gene, CDR1 is MNHEY and CDR2 is SVGAGI. This CDR3 is 14 amino acids long. The CDR3 spells CASSYHGILVEQYF. In nucleotides, the CDR3 is TGTGCCAGCAGTTATCACGGGATACTGGTCGAGCAGTACTTC.

The gene calls are TRBV6-6 and TRBJ1-2, with 7 bases lining up with TRBD1. The CDR3 loop spans 12 amino acids. Germline CDR1 is MNHNY and CDR2 is SVGAGI (reference sequence). The V gene end was trimmed by 11 bases and the J gene end by 3 bases; junction bases not matched to a gene: 6. Here the CDR3 reads CASSGGDYGYTF. CDR3 nucleotides: TGTGCCTCGTCAGGGGGGGACTATGGCTACACCTTC.

This sequence joins TRBV29-1 and TRBJ2-3; 7 bases align to TRBD1. Germline CDR1 is SQVTM and CDR2 is ANQGSEA. The CDR3 is made up of 15 amino acids. V shed 5 bases, J shed 2 bases, and the junction held 10 bases outside the gene matches. CDR3 DNA: TGCAGCGTTAAGCCAACAGGGGCCAACACAGATACGCAGTATTTT. Its protein product is CSVKPTGANTDTQYF.